These 17 T cell receptor beta chains were sequenced from one sample in a study of OX40 agonist ivuxolimab in advanced cancers. The repertoire was sequenced with immunoSEQ multiplex PCR; TCRdb's copy has only in-frame clones and lacks some. The table records around 20,000 clones, around 78% of them present only once. The sequenced sample was CD4+ or CD8+ T cells sorted from blood, obtained in a trial of the OX40 agonist ivuxolimab. These receptors originate from an adult with an advanced solid tumor such as melanoma, head and neck, liver or kidney cancer.

J is TRBJ2-7 and V is TRBV5-1, with a weak D call TRBD2 (5 bases). The CDR3 runs 16 residues. The V gene lost 4 bases and the J gene lost 1 base, with 18 bases spanning the gap. Germline assignment: CDR1 SGHRS and CDR2 YFSETQ. The CDR3 reads CASSPGSSAYSYEQYF. The CDR3 nucleotides are TGCGCCAGCAGCCCGGGGTCCTCAGCTTATTCCTACGAGCAGTACTTC.

This chain links TRBV5-1 with TRBJ2-1, with 16 bases lining up with TRBD2. The CDR3 sequence is 18 residues long. Looked up from germline, CDR1 is SGHRS and CDR2 is YFSETQ. The junction had 9 bases not matched to a gene; V was cut back by 4 bases and J by 5 bases. CDR3 coding DNA: TGCGCCAGCAGCGGGGGACTAGCGGGAGGGCCTCGGGACAATGAGCAGTTCTTC. It is translated as CASSGGLAGGPRDNEQFF.

This clone has more than one count but fewer than ten. V is TRBV5-1 and J is TRBJ2-4, with 7 nucleotides matching TRBD2. V dropped 0 bases and J dropped 7; count of bases not matched to a gene: 7. Germline lookup yields CDR1 SGHRS and CDR2 YFSETQ. CDR3 length: 15 residues. The CDR3: CASSLGELGGNIQYF. The CDR3 region has the DNA TGCGCCAGCAGCTTGGGTGAACTGGGAGGGAACATTCAGTACTTC. Filled out from reference TRBV5-1 and TRBJ2-4, the complete variable domain reads KAGVTQTPRYLIKTRGQQVTLSCSPISGHRSVSWYQQTPGQGLQFLFEYFSETQRNKGNFPGRFSGRQFSNSRSEMNVSTLELGDSALYLCASSLGELGGNIQYFGAGTRLSVL.

The V and J genes are TRBV5-1 and TRBJ2-7, with a weak D call TRBD1 (5 bases). The germline gives CDR1 SGHRS, CDR2 YFSETQ. The CDR3 is made up of 15 amino acids. V was shortened by 6 bases and J by 7 bases, with 23 bases between the two germline ends. CDR3 region: CASTKEQAIDGEQYF. CDR3 sequence (DNA): TGCGCCAGCACCAAAGAACAGGCGATAGATGGGGAGCAGTACTTC. Together with reference TRBV5-1 and TRBJ2-7, the CDR3 gives the full variable domain: KAGVTQTPRYLIKTRGQQVTLSCSPISGHRSVSWYQQTPGQGLQFLFEYFSETQRNKGNFPGRFSGRQFSNSRSEMNVSTLELGDSALYLCASTKEQAIDGEQYFGPGTRLTVT.

This chain links TRBV5-4 with TRBJ1-2; 10 bases line up with TRBD1. Germline CDR1 and CDR2: SGHNT and YYREEE (reference sequence). Unmatched junction bases numbered 8, after V lost 1 base and J lost 8 bases. The CDR3 sequence is 15 residues long. The CDR3 DNA is TGTGCCAGCAGCTTGCAGGGACAGGGGACCGGGGGCTACACCTTC. Translation gives CASSLQGQGTGGYTF. Filled out from reference TRBV5-4 and TRBJ1-2, the complete variable domain reads ETGVTQSPTHLIKTRGQQVTLRCSSQSGHNTVSWYQQALGQGPQFIFQYYREEENGRGNFPPRFSGLQFPNYSSELNVNALELDDSALYLCASSLQGQGTGGYTFGSGTRLTVV.

This chain joins TRBV9 and TRBJ1-2; possible D gene TRBD1, 5 bases. CDR3 length: 12 residues. V was trimmed by 0 bases and J by 13 bases, leaving 13 bases between them. Per germline, CDR1 SGDLS and CDR2 YYNGEE. CDR3 protein: CASSVEWGKATF. The CDR3 coding sequence is TGTGCCAGCAGCGTAGAGTGGGGGAAAGCCACCTTC.

By share of the sample, this clone is medium-sized. The V gene is TRBV27, the J gene TRBJ2-7; tentatively, D is TRBD1 (6 bases). V lost 6 bases and J 5 bases, leaving 11 bases between the germline ends. The CDR3 is made up of 12 amino acids. CDR1 and CDR2 (germline): MNHEY, SMNVEV (reference sequence). The CDR3 region has the DNA TGTGCCAGCAGGGAAGGGGGAAACGAGCAGTACTTC. Its translation is CASREGGNEQYF.

The rearrangement uses TRBV19 and TRBJ2-5; D is possibly TRBD1 (5 bases). Germline lookup yields CDR1 LNHDA and CDR2 SQIVND (reference sequence). Trimming pared 0 bases from V and 4 bases from J, leaving 9 bases between. The CDR3 covers 14 residues. As DNA, the CDR3 is TGTGCCAGTAGTATAGATGGGGCAGTAGAGACCCAGTACTTC. It translates to CASSIDGAVETQYF.

The rearrangement uses TRBV29-1 and TRBJ1-5, with 8 positions matching TRBD1. Looked up from germline, CDR1 is SQVTM and CDR2 is ANQGSEA. The CDR3 contains 13 residues. V lost 8 bases, J lost 4 bases, and 7 bases stayed unmatched. The CDR3 spells CSSGQGWNQPQHF. DNA for the CDR3: TGCAGCTCAGGACAGGGATGGAATCAGCCCCAGCATTTT.

The chain carries TRBV9 and TRBJ1-3, with a possible D match to TRBD1 (5 bases). V was cut by 3 bases and J by 0 bases, with 19 bases left in between. CDR3 length equals 18 residues. Per germline, CDR1 SGDLS and CDR2 YYNGEE. The CDR3 protein is CASSASVGVFYSGNTIYF. Here the CDR3 DNA reads TGTGCCAGCAGCGCCTCCGTAGGGGTTTTTTACTCTGGAAACACCATATATTTT. Complete variable domain (other parts from reference TRBV9 and TRBJ1-3): DSGVTQTPKHLITATGQRVTLRCSPRSGDLSVYWYQQSLDQGLQFLIQYYNGEERAKGNILERFSAQQFPDLHSELNLSSLELGDSALYFCASSASVGVFYSGNTIYFGEGSWLTVV.

V usage is TRBV19 and J usage is TRBJ2-3; D is perhaps TRBD1 or TRBD2 (6 bases each). V shed 9 bases and J shed 0 bases, with 13 bases lying between them. Germline lookup yields CDR1 LNHDA and CDR2 SQIVND (reference sequence). This CDR3 is 14 amino acids long. The CDR3 bases are TGTGCCAGCAAGGGGGGATTAAGCACAGATACGCAGTATTTT. It translates to CASKGGLSTDTQYF.

The chain employs TRBV7-9 and TRBJ1-2, with D unclear. Trimming pared 5 bases from V and 4 bases from J, leaving 11 bases between. The germline V gene has CDR1 SEHNR and CDR2 FQNEAQ (reference sequence). This CDR3 has 13 amino acids. CDR3 amino acids: CASSPGPLYGYTF. DNA for the CDR3: TGTGCCAGCAGCCCCGGACCGCTCTATGGCTACACCTTC. Supplemented by reference TRBV7-9 and TRBJ1-2, the full variable domain reads DTGVSQNPRHKITKRGQNVTFRCDPISEHNRLYWYRQTLGQGPEFLTYFQNEAQLEKSRLLSDRFSAERPKGSFSTLEIQRTEQGDSAMYLCASSPGPLYGYTFGSGTRLTVV.

The genes are TRBV27 and TRBJ2-7, with D hard to call. CDR1 is MNHEY and CDR2 is SMNVEV in the germline V gene (reference sequence). The ends were cut back, 3 bases at V and 1 base at J, with 7 bases in the middle. The CDR3 extends over 13 amino acids. CDR3 residues: CASSFRQSYEQYF. DNA for the CDR3: TGTGCCAGCAGTTTCCGGCAATCCTACGAGCAGTACTTC.

The chain carries TRBV5-1 and TRBJ1-5, with D perhaps matching TRBD1 (5 bases). V was cut by 0 bases and J by 4 bases, with 11 bases left in between. This CDR3 comprises 15 residues. From germline, CDR1 is SGHRS and CDR2 YFSETQ. The CDR3 region is CASSLDGDQNQPQHF. In DNA form, the CDR3 reads TGCGCCAGCAGCTTGGATGGGGACCAGAATCAGCCCCAGCATTTT.

This clone was observed a few times. CDR3 amino acids: CASSPTSGSTFHEQYF. CDR3 nucleotides: TGTGCCAGTAGTCCCACTAGCGGGAGTACTTTCCACGAGCAGTACTTC. The gene calls are TRBV19 and TRBJ2-7; 11 nucleotides match TRBD2. V dropped 5 bases and J dropped 5; count of bases not matched to a gene: 11. CDR1 LNHDA and CDR2 SQIVND come from the germline V gene (reference sequence). The CDR3 extends over 16 amino acids.

The chain carries TRBV2 and TRBJ2-7; D is unresolved. The germline gives CDR1 SNHLY, CDR2 FYNNEI. This CDR3 is 14 amino acids long. The ends were cut back, 2 bases at V and 0 bases at J, with 8 bases in the middle. The CDR3 reads CASSERVTSYEQYF. CDR3 bases: TGTGCCAGCAGTGAAAGGGTAACCTCCTACGAGCAGTACTTC.

The chain joins TRBV4-2 to TRBJ2-7; TRBD2 matches at 7 bases. The V segment lost 5 bases and the J segment 1 base; nucleotides outside the gene matches: 8. Germline values: CDR1 LGHNA, CDR2 YNFKEQ. This CDR3 contains 15 residues. The CDR3 DNA sequence: TGTGCCAGCAGCTTTTTTCAGCGGGGATCCTACGAGCAGTACTTC. Translation gives CASSFFQRGSYEQYF.